The rows below give T cell receptor beta chains drawn from one sample of a study of blood T cell repertoires in COVID-19. Using immunoSEQ multiplex PCR, the repertoire was profiled, and TCRdb retains in-frame clones only, with some absent. The sample records roughly 120,000 clones, 85% to 90% being singletons. Sequenced sample: peripheral blood. The receptors originated from a woman aged 55-69 years with COVID-19, enrolled during active disease. Both conserved end residues are part of each CDR3. D genes are given only for firm matches. Where a row states a size, it is once, few, many or the class of an expanded clone; other rows omit it.

>-|TRBJ1-6|-|TRBV2
CASMNAGVGSPLHF
TGTGCCAGCATGAACGCAGGCGTAGGTTCACCCCTCCACTTT
>-|TRBJ2-3|-|TRBV18
CASSPVTGTDTQYF
TGTGCCAGCTCACCAGTTACGGGTACCGATACGCAGTATTTT
>TRBD1|TRBJ2-2|-|TRBV4-3
CASSQTGIGAGELFF
TGCGCCAGCAGCCAGACAGGGATCGGAGCCGGGGAGCTGTTTTTT
>-|TRBJ2-5|-|TRBV12-3/TRBV12-4
CASQLTLKETQYF
TGTGCCAGCCAATTGACATTGAAGGAGACCCAGTACTTC
>TRBD1|TRBJ2-7|-|TRBV4-3
CASSLGTGNYEQYF
TGCGCCAGCAGCCTGGGGACAGGGAATTACGAGCAGTACTTC
>-|TRBJ1-5|-|TRBV5-6
CASSLSPLQPQHF
TGTGCCAGCAGCTTGTCGCCCCTACAGCCCCAGCATTTT
>-|TRBJ2-7|-|TRBV5-1
CASSLGRDTAYEQYF
TGCGCCAGCAGCTTGGGCCGGGACACAGCCTACGAGCAGTACTTC
>-|TRBJ1-1|-|TRBV6-4
CASSPEENTEAFF
TGTGCCAGCAGTCCCGAGGAGAACACTGAAGCTTTCTTT
>-|TRBJ1-3|-|TRBV7-2
CASSLPGRIGNTIYF
TGTGCCAGCAGCTTACCAGGGCGAATTGGAAACACCATATATTTT
>TRBD1|TRBJ2-1|-|TRBV18
CASSLQGANEQFF
TGTGCCAGCTCACTACAGGGGGCCAATGAGCAGTTCTTC
>TRBD1|TRBJ1-6|once|TRBV18
CASSPRQGLNNSPLHF
TGTGCCAGCTCACCACGACAGGGGCTGAATAATTCACCCCTCCACTTT
>TRBD1|TRBJ1-1|-|TRBV2
CASSSDRGRPEAFF
TGTGCCAGCAGTTCTGACAGGGGGCGTCCTGAAGCTTTCTTT
>-|TRBJ1-4|-|TRBV27
CASSLGPWEKLFF
TGTGCCAGCAGTTTAGGGCCTTGGGAAAAACTGTTTTTT
>-|TRBJ1-2|-|TRBV20-1
CSASPGGLGPGGYTF
TGCAGTGCTAGTCCCGGGGGGCTGGGACCAGGGGGCTACACCTTC
>-|TRBJ1-2|-|TRBV5-4
CASRPMEGNYGYTF
TGTGCCAGCAGGCCGATGGAGGGTAACTATGGCTACACCTTC
>-|TRBJ1-2|-|TRBV15
CATSRVLTANYGYTF
TGTGCCACCAGCAGAGTATTGACAGCGAACTATGGCTACACCTTC
>-|TRBJ1-2|-|TRBV12-5
CASGLAGPNYGYTF
TGTGCTAGTGGTTTGGCAGGGCCTAACTATGGCTACACCTTC
>-|TRBJ1-1|-|TRBV15
CATSMGGGLNTEAFF
TGTGCCACCAGCATGGGGGGGGGCCTGAACACTGAAGCTTTCTTT
>-|TRBJ1-2|-|TRBV19
CATSLTGRGYGYTF
TGTGCCACCTCCCTAACGGGCAGGGGCTATGGCTACACCTTC
>-|TRBJ2-3|-|TRBV12-3/TRBV12-4
CASSYPRDTQYF
TGTGCCAGCAGTTACCCTAGAGATACGCAGTATTTT
>-|TRBJ1-1|-|TRBV29-1
CSVGVTNTEAFF
TGCAGCGTTGGAGTCACGAACACTGAAGCTTTCTTT
>-|TRBJ1-1|-|TRBV4-1
CASSHQGTRADWAFF
TGCGCCAGCAGCCATCAGGGGACTAGGGCGGATTGGGCTTTCTTT
>-|TRBJ2-7|-|TRBV4-3
CASSQDLAGWYEQYF
TGCGCCAGCAGCCAAGATCTTGCCGGGTGGTACGAGCAGTACTTC
>-|TRBJ2-6|-|TRBV18
CASSPPGRETLGANVLTF
TGTGCCAGCTCACCACCCGGCAGGGAAACACTTGGGGCCAACGTCCTGACTTTC
>TRBD1|TRBJ2-2|once|TRBV7-3
CASGQGTGELFF
TGTGCCAGTGGACAGGGCACCGGGGAGCTGTTTTTT
>TRBD1|TRBJ1-4|-|TRBV5-1
CASGHEGQGSEKLFF
TGCGCCAGCGGGCATGAAGGACAGGGGAGTGAAAAACTGTTTTTT
>TRBD2|TRBJ2-7|-|TRBV7-2
CASSLQSGGAYEQYF
TGTGCCAGCAGCTTACAGAGCGGGGGGGCCTACGAGCAGTACTTC
>-|TRBJ1-4|-|TRBV7-9
CASSLPPANEKLFF
TGTGCCAGCAGCTTACCCCCGGCTAATGAAAAACTGTTTTTT
>TRBD2|TRBJ2-7|-|TRBV5-1
CASYIGLASGGRYEQYF
TGCGCCAGCTATATCGGACTAGCGTCGGGCGGACGCTACGAGCAGTACTTC
>-|TRBJ1-1|once|TRBV7-9
CASSLVGLDTEAFF
TGTGCCAGCAGCTTAGTGGGGCTGGACACTGAAGCTTTCTTT
>-|TRBJ1-5|-|TRBV4-3
CASSQDFGGGQPQHF
TGCGCCAGCAGCCAAGACTTTGGGGGGGGGCAGCCCCAGCATTTT
>-|TRBJ1-2|once|TRBV18
CASSPPSAREYGYTF
TGTGCCAGCTCACCCCCGTCAGCCCGGGAATATGGCTACACCTTC
>-|TRBJ2-7|-|TRBV7-9
CASSPPSFYEQYF
TGTGCCAGCAGCCCACCGAGTTTTTACGAGCAGTACTTC
>TRBD1|TRBJ1-1|-|TRBV6-4
CASSVPRDRVRNTEAFF
TGTGCCAGCAGTGTTCCTCGGGACAGGGTACGGAACACTGAAGCTTTCTTT
>-|TRBJ1-1|-|TRBV21-1
CASSNPSGDSETEAFF
TGTGCCAGCAGCAATCCCTCGGGGGATTCGGAAACTGAAGCTTTCTTT
>-|TRBJ1-1|-|TRBV9
CASSVVGGEAFF
TGTGCCAGCAGCGTAGTGGGGGGTGAAGCTTTCTTT
>-|TRBJ2-7|-|TRBV13
CASSFGNLDNYEQYF
TGTGCCAGCAGCTTTGGTAACTTGGACAACTACGAGCAGTACTTC
>TRBD1|TRBJ2-2|-|TRBV27
CASSLIGRTGLRAGELFF
TGTGCCAGCAGTTTGATTGGGCGGACAGGGTTGAGGGCCGGGGAGCTGTTTTTT
>TRBD1|TRBJ2-7|-|TRBV19
CASSIDRGYEQYF
TGTGCCAGTAGTATCGACAGGGGCTACGAGCAGTACTTC
>-|TRBJ1-4|-|TRBV12-1
CASSSSEQMGGGVEKLFF
TGTGCCAGCAGCTCCTCCGAACAAATGGGGGGGGGCGTTGAAAAACTGTTTTTT